This TCR beta chain comes out of a study of blood T cell repertoires in COVID-19. Only in-frame clones appear in the TCRdb table, and some are missing; sequencing was by immunoSEQ multiplex PCR. Of 120,000 to 150,000 clones in the sample, more than 65% were seen once. The CDR3 has 17 amino acids. Looked up from germline, CDR1 is MNHNS and CDR2 is SASEGT. Deletions cut 4 bases from V and 5 bases from J, with 23 bases between. The sequencing input was peripheral blood. The source of this sequence is a man older than 75 with acute or convalescent COVID-19. The rearrangement uses TRBV6-1 and TRBJ1-2; TRBD1 might be the D (5 bases). The CDR3 spells CASSVGGGEGRFYGYTF. Here the CDR3 DNA reads TGTGCCAGCAGTGTGGGGGGAGGGGAGGGGCGATTTTATGGCTACACCTTC.